This TCR beta chain emerged from a study of regulatory T cells in long-lasting Graves disease. Study findings and constraints: The small sample size may have reduced accuracy. Patients with persistent disease showed a bias toward TRBV28, TRBJ1-2 and TRBJ2-5.

The CDR3 extends over 13 amino acids. V lost 7 bases and J lost 7; bases outside the gene matches: 4. The germline CDR1 and CDR2 sequences are MNHNS and SASEGT. Time point: newly diagnosed GD, antithyroid drugs for less than 3 months. Isolated PBMC RNA provided the starting material for the TCR library. Turning to this clonotype: No antigen is known for it.

TCR beta libraries were built with iRepertoire HTBI primers and Arm-PCR of CDR3 regions. TCRdb called the multiplex PCR reads again in MiXCR, with one record for every CDR3 protein. The sample shows 550,000 to 600,000 distinct CDR3 sequences, around 16% of them seen only once. The data were also submitted as part of a second study, on T cells in Graves' hyperthyroidism and ophthalmopathy. Per that paper: The TCR CDR3 was amplified in a first-round RT-PCR using the HTBI primer set.

The receptor comes from a man between 18 and 29 years old with Graves disease. Here the sequenced sample was peripheral blood mononuclear cells (PBMCs), taken at new diagnosis, from a patient treated with antithyroid drugs. This chain connects TRBV6-1 to TRBJ1-6; 7 nucleotides line up with TRBD1. The CDR3 DNA follows: TGTGCCAGCACGGGACAGCCGAATTCACCCCTCCACTTT. Translating it yields CASTGQPNSPLHF.